This T cell receptor beta chain stems from a study of cytomegalovirus exposure and HLA in healthy donors. This clone was seen just once. The V and J ends lost 9 bases and 0 bases, in that order; junction bases with no gene match: 5. Germline CDR1 is SGHRS and CDR2 is YFSETQ. This CDR3 has 13 amino acids. With 60 Vbeta and 13 Jbeta primers, the PCR was carried out. TCRdb's table, derived via immunoSEQ multiplex PCR, lists solely in-frame clones and lacks some. The sample includes around 140,000 clones, approximately 80% of them seen just once. This sequence joins TRBV5-1 and TRBJ1-1; TRBD1 aligns across 7 bases. The origin of this receptor is a male donor in good health and CMV-seronegative. The sample comprised PBMCs. CDR3 amino acids: CATSGGLNTEAFF. The CDR3 DNA reads as TGCGCCACCTCAGGGGGGTTGAACACTGAAGCTTTCTTT.